Listed below are T cell receptor beta chains from one sample, sequenced in a study of shared clonotypes between healthy human individuals. Assay used: immunoSEQ multiplex PCR; TCRdb lists only in-frame clones, some missing. Of 650,000 to 750,000 clones in the sample, approximately 79% were seen once. The sample taken for sequencing was memory CD4+ T cells sorted from blood. The source of these receptors is a woman aged 30 to 39 in good health. Each CDR3 is given with its conserved first and last residue. The D gene is left open where the match is weak. The size entry is marked missing in some rows and otherwise reads once, few, many or a size class.

J | size | V | D | DNA | CDR3
TRBJ1-6 | NA | TRBV30 | TRBD1 | TGTGCCTGGAATGGACAGGGGAATTCACCCCTCCACTTT | CAWNGQGNSPLHF
TRBJ1-2 | NA | TRBV5-4 | NA | TGTGCCAGCAGCCCAGACAGCGGGTATGGCTACACCTTC | CASSPDSGYGYTF
TRBJ2-3 | NA | TRBV9 | TRBD2 | TGTGCCAGCAGCGTAGTTGACGGGAGGACGCAGTATTTT | CASSVVDGRTQYF
TRBJ2-5 | once | TRBV29-1 | TRBD1 | TGCAGCGTTGACGGACAGGAAGAGACCCAGTACTTC | CSVDGQEETQYF
TRBJ2-1 | NA | TRBV27 | NA | TGTGCCAGCATTTTAGGATATAGCGGTGCCTGGGGTGAGCAGTTCTTC | CASILGYSGAWGEQFF
TRBJ2-7 | NA | TRBV19 | NA | TGTGCCAGTAGTAACCAGGGTACTAGCAGCTACGAGCAGTACTTC | CASSNQGTSSYEQYF
TRBJ2-7 | once | TRBV5-6 | TRBD1 | TGTGCCAGCAGCTTGGGGACAGGGTACGAGCAGTACTTC | CASSLGTGYEQYF
TRBJ2-1 | NA | TRBV19 | TRBD1 | TGTGCCAGTGGCCCGGGGGTTTTGGACAGGGTCGGGTACAATGAGCAGTTCTTC | CASGPGVLDRVGYNEQFF
TRBJ2-2 | once | TRBV5-8 | NA | TGTGCCAGCAGCTCCCTGGTTACAGGAAACACCGGGGAGCTGTTTTTT | CASSSLVTGNTGELFF
TRBJ2-1 | NA | TRBV7-2 | TRBD1 | TGTGCCAGCAGCTTTGCCGGGACAGGGGGCTACAATGAGCAGTTCTTC | CASSFAGTGGYNEQFF
TRBJ2-7 | many | TRBV9 | TRBD2 | TGTGCCAGCAGCGTAGTCCCGGCTAGCGGCTACTACGAGCAGTACTTC | CASSVVPASGYYEQYF
TRBJ2-7 | NA | TRBV7-8 | NA | TGTGCCAGCAGTTCCGACAGGATCAGGACCTACGAGCAGTACTTC | CASSSDRIRTYEQYF
TRBJ1-1 | NA | TRBV15 | NA | TGTGCCACCAGCAGAGAAATAAACAGGAACACTGAAGCTTTCTTT | CATSREINRNTEAFF
TRBJ1-1 | few | TRBV14 | NA | TGTGCCAGCAGCCAAGAAATGAGCACTGAAGCTTTCTTT | CASSQEMSTEAFF
TRBJ1-1 | NA | TRBV19 | NA | TGTGCCAGTAGTTTAGACCACCGGGCCCCAGGGGCTGAAGCTTTCTTT | CASSLDHRAPGAEAFF
TRBJ1-1 | NA | TRBV30 | TRBD1 | TGTGCCCAAGGGGGCGGTAGTATGAACACTGAAGCTTTCTTT | CAQGGGSMNTEAFF
TRBJ2-2 | many | TRBV19 | TRBD2 | TGTGCCAGTAGTTCTGCGGGAGGGCCCACCGGGGAGCTGTTTTTT | CASSSAGGPTGELFF
TRBJ2-1 | NA | TRBV11-2 | NA | TGTGCCAGCAGCCCCCCTCCGCAGGGGAGATCCCACAATGAGCAGTTCTTC | CASSPPPQGRSHNEQFF
TRBJ1-6 | NA | TRBV30 | NA | TGTGCCTGGAGTTGGGCCAATTCACCCCTCCACTTT | CAWSWANSPLHF
TRBJ1-1 | few | TRBV5-4 | NA | TGTGCCAGCAGCTTGGAAGGGGGGATCACTGAAGCTTTCTTT | CASSLEGGITEAFF
TRBJ2-3 | NA | TRBV5-4 | TRBD2 | TGTGCCAGCAGCCCCGGGACTAGCGCCACAGATACGCAGTATTTT | CASSPGTSATDTQYF
TRBJ1-5 | NA | TRBV5-4 | NA | TGTGCCAGCAGCTTGCATGAAGTTAGGCCCCAGCATTTT | CASSLHEVRPQHF
TRBJ1-4 | NA | TRBV5-1 | TRBD1 | TGCGCCAGCAGCTTAACGGCGGCGGGACAGGGCGAAAAACTGTTTTTT | CASSLTAAGQGEKLFF
TRBJ1-1 | NA | TRBV6-5 | NA | TGTGCCAGCAGGTCACCGCGTGACTCACAGGAAGCTTTCTTT | CASRSPRDSQEAFF
TRBJ2-7 | NA | TRBV2 | TRBD2 | TGTGCCATCCAGAGACGTGCGCTAGCGGGAGGCGAGCAGTACTTC | CAIQRRALAGGEQYF
TRBJ2-6 | NA | TRBV5-6 | TRBD1 | TGTGCCAGCAGCTTAGGGTCTCAGGGGGCTTCTGGGGCCAACGTCCTGACTTTC | CASSLGSQGASGANVLTF
TRBJ2-3 | NA | TRBV7-8 | NA | TGTGCCAGCAGCTTCTCCGGGAGTAATACAGATACGCAGTATTTT | CASSFSGSNTDTQYF
TRBJ2-1 | NA | TRBV7-2 | TRBD2 | TGTGCCAGCAGCCCGAATAGCGGGAGAGCCTACAATGAGCAGCTCTTC | CASSPNSGRAYNEQLF
TRBJ2-7 | NA | TRBV7-9 | NA | TGTGCCAGCAGCTTAGTAGGTGGCTACGAGCAGTACTTC | CASSLVGGYEQYF
TRBJ1-5 | NA | TRBV18 | NA | TGTGCCAGCTCGCTTCAGGGACCTAATCAGCCCCAGCATTTT | CASSLQGPNQPQHF
TRBJ2-2 | NA | TRBV25-1 | TRBD1 | TGTGCCAGCACCGGGACAGGGGGCTTTAACGGGGAGCTGTTTTTT | CASTGTGGFNGELFF
TRBJ2-7 | NA | TRBV28 | NA | TGTGCCAGTGCCGGGACACCTAACTACGAGCAGTACTTC | CASAGTPNYEQYF
TRBJ2-2 | NA | TRBV7-9 | TRBD1 | TGTGCCAGCAGCTCCCGGGACAGGGGCACCGGGGAGCTGTTTTTT | CASSSRDRGTGELFF
TRBJ2-3 | few | TRBV15 | NA | TGTGCCACCAGCAGAGTTGGAAACTCGATCACAGATACGCAGTATTTT | CATSRVGNSITDTQYF
TRBJ2-7 | few | TRBV2 | NA | TGTGCCAGCAGGGAAGGGGACGTGGGACACTACGAGCAGTACTTC | CASREGDVGHYEQYF
TRBJ2-3 | NA | TRBV2 | TRBD1 | TGTGCCAGCAGTTTCGCCGGGACAGGGGTAGATACGCAGTATTTT | CASSFAGTGVDTQYF
TRBJ2-6 | NA | TRBV19 | TRBD1 | TGTGCCAGTAGTGAGGGGGCGTATGGGGCCAACGTCCTGACTTTC | CASSEGAYGANVLTF
TRBJ2-7 | NA | TRBV5-6 | NA | TGTGCCAGCAGCTATCGTAGGGGCGGCTCCTACGAGCAGTACTTC | CASSYRRGGSYEQYF
TRBJ2-7 | NA | TRBV16 | NA | TGTGCCAGCAGCCAATCGGGCAAGACCAGGTACGAGCAGTACTTC | CASSQSGKTRYEQYF
TRBJ1-5 | NA | TRBV6-1 | NA | TGTGCCAGCAGTGAAGCGCTTCAGCCCCAGCATTTT | CASSEALQPQHF
TRBJ2-5 | NA | TRBV4-1 | TRBD1 | TGCGCCAGCAGCCAAGGGCCAGGGGGAGAAGAGACCCAGTACTTC | CASSQGPGGEETQYF
TRBJ2-2 | NA | TRBV11-1 | NA | TGTGCCAGCGACTCGCCTAACACCGGGGAGCTGTTTTTT | CASDSPNTGELFF
TRBJ2-6 | once | TRBV28 | TRBD1 | TGTGCCAGCAGACAACAGGGGTTCGGGGCCAACGTCCTGACTTTC | CASRQQGFGANVLTF
TRBJ2-5 | NA | TRBV28 | NA | TGTGCCAGCAGTCCTATGACAGGGCGGGGAGAGACCCAGTACTTC | CASSPMTGRGETQYF
TRBJ1-1 | few | TRBV21-1 | NA | TGTGCCAGCAGAGGCAGGGTTGCCACTGAAGCTTTCTTT | CASRGRVATEAFF
TRBJ2-7 | once | TRBV6-4 | NA | TGTGCCAGCAGGAAGGGGTACGAGCAGTACTTC | CASRKGYEQYF
TRBJ2-1 | NA | TRBV6-1 | NA | TGTGCCAGCAGTGAAACGGGCCCTGGCTCCTACAATGAGCAGTTCTTC | CASSETGPGSYNEQFF
TRBJ2-7 | NA | TRBV28 | NA | TGTGCCAGCAGTTTTCGGGGCTACGAGCAGTACTTC | CASSFRGYEQYF
TRBJ2-5 | few | TRBV19 | NA | TGTGCCAGTAGTATTTCACTCCTAAATTCAGAGACCCAGTACTTC | CASSISLLNSETQYF
TRBJ2-3 | NA | TRBV7-8 | NA | TGTGCCAGCAGCTTAGGGGGGCTGCGCACAGATACGCAGTATTTT | CASSLGGLRTDTQYF
TRBJ1-2 | NA | TRBV7-8 | TRBD1 | TGTGCCAGCAGCTTAGCGGGACAGGGGGACTATGGCTACACCTTC | CASSLAGQGDYGYTF
TRBJ2-3 | NA | TRBV25-1 | NA | TGTGCCAGCAGGGAACAGGGCCTGAGGAATACGCAGTATTTT | CASREQGLRNTQYF
TRBJ2-3 | NA | TRBV19 | TRBD2 | TGTGCCAGTAGTTCCCTAGCGGGTGGGAAGCCTGGTGGAGATACGCAGTATTTT | CASSSLAGGKPGGDTQYF
TRBJ2-3 | NA | TRBV27 | TRBD1 | TGTGCCAGCAGTTTGCTAGGACAGGGATTAGATACGCAGTATTTT | CASSLLGQGLDTQYF
TRBJ2-7 | NA | TRBV7-6 | NA | TGTGCCAGCAGCCCCCTTGTGGGCCCCTACGAGCAGTACTTC | CASSPLVGPYEQYF